Given below is one TCR beta chain in context. No antigen is known for it. This sample was taken from a study of T cells in localized non-small cell lung cancer. Study results and caveats: Uninvolved adjacent lung showed higher T cell clonality than tumor. Higher T cell density in the blood was associated with longer overall survival, whereas higher adjacent-lung clonality associated with shorter survival. Turning up in adjacent lung were a median roughly 62 of the top 100 tumor clones.

Germline V gene sequence: CDR1 SEHNR, CDR2 FQNEAQ (reference sequence). The CDR3 has 15 residues. Deletions cut 5 bases from V and 3 bases from J, with 14 bases between. Measured with immunoSEQ multiplex PCR; TCRdb has only the in-frame clones, and not every one. The table has about 26,000 clones, more than 85% seen once. The source material was peripheral blood, sampled before any cancer treatment. This TCR was sampled from a female donor at least 60 years old with stage II squamous cell lung carcinoma. The chain links TRBV7-9 to TRBJ2-1; D may be TRBD2 (6 bases). The DNA for the CDR3 is TGTGCCAGCAGCCCCTGGGGAGGAGGCTACAATGAGCAGTTCTTC. Translation gives CASSPWGGGYNEQFF.